The rows below give T cell receptor beta chains drawn from one sample of a study of cytomegalovirus exposure and HLA in healthy donors. Assay used: immunoSEQ multiplex PCR; TCRdb lists only in-frame clones, some missing. The top ten hold around 0.22% of the sample, which has about 250,000 clones, approximately 81% seen once. Sample: PBMCs. Source of these receptors: a girl aged 2 to 10 in good health and CMV-seronegative. CDR3s include the opening cysteine and the closing phenylalanine or tryptophan. A D gene is named only where the DNA matches it firmly. Clone size is shown for a subset of rows, as once, few, many or a class of expanded clone.

>TRBJ1-2|-|TRBV6-5|once
CASSSQGTPSYGYTF
TGTGCCAGCAGTTCCCAGGGAACCCCCAGCTATGGCTACACCTTC
>TRBJ2-3|-|TRBV29-1|-
CSLTGSSTDTQYF
TGCAGCCTCACCGGGAGTAGCACAGATACGCAGTATTTT
>TRBJ1-5|TRBD1|TRBV2|-
CASRGRTGRGNQPQHF
TGTGCCAGCAGGGGGAGGACAGGGCGGGGCAATCAGCCCCAGCATTTT
>TRBJ2-5|-|TRBV5-1|-
CASSLGLEETQYF
TGCGCCAGCAGCTTGGGTCTGGAGGAGACCCAGTACTTC
>TRBJ1-1|-|TRBV27|-
CASSLGQLMNTEAFF
TGTGCCAGCAGTTTAGGACAGCTCATGAACACTGAAGCTTTCTTT
>TRBJ2-6|TRBD1|TRBV5-6|-
CASSLARGPSGANVLTF
TGTGCCAGCAGCTTGGCCAGGGGGCCCTCTGGGGCCAACGTCCTGACTTTC
>TRBJ2-1|TRBD2|TRBV11-3|-
CASSLDRRLLTSGYNEQFF
TGTGCCAGCAGCTTAGATCGACGGTTGTTAACTAGCGGCTACAATGAGCAGTTCTTC
>TRBJ2-7|TRBD2|TRBV2|-
CASSDFPSTSGRARQYF
TGTGCCAGCAGTGATTTCCCCTCAACTAGCGGGAGGGCGAGGCAGTACTTC
>TRBJ1-3|-|TRBV30|-
CAWSRGGRPGNTIYF
TGTGCCTGGAGCCGGGGGGGAAGGCCTGGAAACACCATATATTTT
>TRBJ2-1|-|TRBV9|once
CASSPWTASSYNEQFF
TGTGCCAGCAGCCCCTGGACAGCTAGCTCCTACAATGAGCAGTTCTTC
>TRBJ1-5|-|TRBV6-1|-
CASLQGKSNQPQHF
TGTGCCAGCTTGCAGGGGAAGAGCAATCAGCCCCAGCATTTT
>TRBJ1-2|-|TRBV5-1|few
CASSLEGTLVYGYTF
TGCGCCAGCTCTCTTGAGGGTACCCTGGTCTATGGCTACACCTTC
>TRBJ1-2|-|TRBV5-1|-
CASSLARGNYGYTF
TGCGCCAGCAGCTTGGCCAGGGGTAACTATGGCTACACCTTC
>TRBJ2-3|-|TRBV10-2|-
CASSRGTRTDTQYF
TGCGCCAGTTCACGGGGGACTCGCACAGATACGCAGTATTTT
>TRBJ1-1|-|TRBV7-3|-
CASSWRENTEAFF
TGTGCCAGCAGCTGGCGGGAGAACACTGAAGCTTTCTTT
>TRBJ2-2|-|TRBV7-9|once
CASSLQGRTGELFF
TGTGCCAGCAGCTTACAGGGTCGCACCGGGGAGCTGTTTTTT
>TRBJ1-1|-|TRBV10-3|-
CAISGSGGTEAFF
TGTGCCATCAGTGGGTCGGGCGGGACTGAAGCTTTCTTT
>TRBJ2-5|TRBD2|TRBV6-1|-
CASLPGTSLKTQYF
TGTGCCAGCCTACCGGGGACTAGCTTGAAGACCCAGTACTTC
>TRBJ2-2|-|TRBV5-1|few
CASALTTTNTGELFF
TGCGCCAGCGCCTTGACTACTACCAACACCGGGGAGCTGTTTTTT
>TRBJ1-1|-|TRBV6-5|-
CASLPVRASNTEAFF
TGTGCCAGCCTACCGGTCAGGGCTTCGAACACTGAAGCTTTCTTT
>TRBJ2-7|-|TRBV7-3|-
CASSRRGSPDEQYF
TGTGCCAGCAGCCGAAGGGGGAGCCCGGACGAGCAGTACTTC
>TRBJ2-3|TRBD2|TRBV11-2|once
CASSFGLAGGNTQYF
TGTGCCAGCAGCTTTGGACTAGCGGGAGGAAATACGCAGTATTTT
>TRBJ1-4|-|TRBV5-6|-
CASSLLRALRSNEKLFF
TGTGCCAGCAGCTTGTTACGAGCGTTAAGGTCTAATGAAAAACTGTTTTTT
>TRBJ2-2|-|TRBV9|-
CASSSLLRVNTGELFF
TGTGCCAGCAGCTCCCTGTTGCGGGTAAACACCGGGGAGCTGTTTTTT
>TRBJ2-7|-|TRBV30|-
CAWSFPKPPYEQYF
TGTGCCTGGAGTTTTCCCAAGCCGCCCTACGAGCAGTACTTC
>TRBJ1-1|TRBD1|TRBV4-2|once
CASSQLTGGTEAFF
TGTGCCAGCAGCCAACTGACAGGGGGAACTGAAGCTTTCTTT
>TRBJ1-5|-|TRBV5-8|-
CASSLRGFQPQHF
TGTGCCAGCAGCTTGCGGGGGTTTCAGCCCCAGCATTTT
>TRBJ2-7|TRBD1|TRBV19|once
CASSIGIRDRTYEQYF
TGTGCCAGTAGTATAGGGATCCGGGACAGAACCTACGAGCAGTACTTC
>TRBJ2-1|TRBD2|TRBV7-9|-
CASSPNSGSAFYNEQFF
TGTGCCAGCAGCCCAAATAGCGGGAGCGCTTTCTACAATGAGCAGTTCTTC
>TRBJ2-7|TRBD2|TRBV4-2|-
CASSLRLAGEWEQYF
TGTGCCAGCAGCCTAAGACTAGCGGGAGAGTGGGAGCAGTACTTC
>TRBJ2-7|-|TRBV6-5|-
CASSSDSTYEQYF
TGTGCCAGCAGTTCCGACAGTACCTACGAGCAGTACTTC
>TRBJ1-1|-|TRBV6-6|few
CASSYNGNTEAFF
TGTGCCAGCAGTTACAACGGGAACACTGAAGCTTTCTTT
>TRBJ2-3|TRBD2|TRBV7-9|-
CASSFTLGLAESTDTQYF
TGTGCCAGCAGCTTCACTCTTGGACTAGCGGAGAGCACAGATACGCAGTATTTT
>TRBJ1-3|-|TRBV2|-
CASTRTARLDSGNTIYF
TGTGCCAGCACTCGGACAGCCAGATTGGACTCTGGAAACACCATATATTTT
>TRBJ1-2|-|TRBV27|-
CASSFGTQDGYTF
TGTGCCAGCAGTTTTGGGACACAGGATGGCTACACCTTC
>TRBJ1-1|-|TRBV6-5|-
CASSYAGGTEAFF
TGTGCCAGCAGTTACGCGGGGGGGACTGAAGCTTTCTTT
>TRBJ2-7|-|TRBV25-1|-
CASTKPHRPAGPYEQYF
TGTGCCAGCACCAAACCCCACAGGCCCGCAGGGCCATACGAGCAGTACTTC
>TRBJ2-3|-|TRBV5-6|once
CASSSNLAISTDTQYF
TGTGCCAGCAGCTCCAATCTAGCGATTAGCACAGATACGCAGTATTTT
>TRBJ2-1|TRBD2|TRBV28|-
CASSPPGAGGSNEQFF
TGTGCCAGCAGTCCCCCGGGAGCGGGAGGGTCAAATGAGCAGTTCTTC
>TRBJ1-3|-|TRBV5-1|once
CASSLPTGGTGNTIYF
TGCGCCAGCAGCTTACCGACAGGCGGAACTGGAAACACCATATATTTT
>TRBJ1-1|-|TRBV10-1|-
CASSFYREMNTEAFF
TGCGCCAGCAGTTTTTACAGGGAAATGAACACTGAAGCTTTCTTT
>TRBJ2-7|-|TRBV5-1|-
CASRLGGWGQSYEQYF
TGCGCCAGCAGACTGGGTGGGTGGGGGCAATCCTACGAGCAGTACTTC
>TRBJ1-4|-|TRBV2|-
CASKQSLRDNEKLFF
TGTGCCAGCAAGCAATCCTTACGAGATAATGAAAAACTGTTTTTT
>TRBJ2-1|TRBD2|TRBV7-9|-
CASSPGLAGGHANEQFF
TGTGCCAGCAGCCCCGGACTAGCGGGAGGGCACGCGAATGAGCAGTTCTTC
>TRBJ1-3|TRBD1|TRBV10-3|-
CAITGTGGAGGNTIYF
TGTGCCATCACCGGGACAGGGGGCGCAGGAGGAAACACCATATATTTT
>TRBJ2-7|-|TRBV5-4|-
CASSLAGGNPYEQYF
TGTGCCAGCAGCTTGGCGGGCGGGAATCCCTACGAGCAGTACTTC
>TRBJ2-7|-|TRBV19|-
CASSLVPGAYEQYF
TGTGCCAGTAGTCTGGTCCCGGGGGCCTACGAGCAGTACTTC
>TRBJ1-3|-|TRBV2|-
CAGGNRAGNTIYF
TGTGCCGGTGGAAACAGGGCCGGAAACACCATATATTTT
>TRBJ2-2|TRBD2|TRBV5-6|-
CASSVGLASGELFF
TGTGCCAGCAGCGTGGGACTAGCGAGCGGGGAGCTGTTTTTT
>TRBJ2-5|TRBD1|TRBV6-1|once
CASSGQGIETQYF
TGTGCCAGCAGCGGACAGGGGATAGAGACCCAGTACTTC
>TRBJ2-2|-|TRBV6-6|-
CASSIRPGPGELFF
TGTGCCAGCAGTATACGACCAGGGCCCGGGGAGCTGTTTTTT
>TRBJ2-1|-|TRBV4-2|-
CASSPKSGLSYNEQFF
TGTGCCAGCAGCCCTAAGTCAGGGCTCTCCTACAATGAGCAGTTCTTC
>TRBJ2-7|TRBD1|TRBV5-1|-
CASSLTGGRYEQYF
TGCGCCAGCAGCTTAACAGGGGGACGCTACGAGCAGTACTTC
>TRBJ2-2|-|TRBV6-1|-
CASSETFGLPNTGELFF
TGTGCCAGCAGTGAGACGTTCGGACTACCGAACACCGGGGAGCTGTTTTTT
>TRBJ1-1|-|TRBV6-1|-
CASSEQVMNTEAFF
TGTGCCAGCAGTGAACAGGTCATGAACACTGAAGCTTTCTTT
>TRBJ2-5|TRBD2|TRBV9|-
CASSVASGGKQETQYF
TGTGCCAGCAGCGTAGCTAGCGGGGGAAAACAAGAGACCCAGTACTTC
>TRBJ1-3|-|TRBV30|-
CAWSRQPGNTIYF
TGTGCCTGGAGTAGACAGCCTGGAAACACCATATATTTT
>TRBJ2-1|TRBD2|TRBV7-9|-
CASSLVSGRVSEQFF
TGTGCCAGCAGCTTAGTTTCTGGGAGGGTCAGTGAGCAGTTCTTC